Each of the 30 T cell receptor beta chains below was sequenced from the same sample in a study of T cells after yellow fever vaccination. TCRdb reanalysed the 5' RACE reads using MiXCR and keeps one entry per CDR3 protein. The sample holds more than 80,000 distinct CDR3 sequences, about 5.8% seen once. The material sequenced was CD8+ T cells sorted from PBMCs, taken 10 days after the yellow fever booster vaccination. These TCRs come from a man between 18 and 29 years old who received the YFV17D yellow fever vaccine.

This clonotype was seen many times. The chain employs TRBV25-1 and TRBJ1-6, with a tentative D call TRBD1 (5 bases). CDR3 length: 13 residues. Trimming left V 4 bases short and J 14 bases short, with 15 bases between. Germline assignment: CDR1 MGHDK and CDR2 SYGVNS. DNA for the CDR3: TGTGCCAGCAGTGCCGGGACCTCCATCACCCTCCACTTT. It specifies CASSAGTSITLHF.

The sample holds a few counts of this clonotype. CDR3 in amino acids: CASSYDGSNYGYTF. As DNA, the CDR3 is TGTGCCAGCAGCTACGACGGGTCTAACTATGGCTACACCTTC. V is TRBV7-2 and J is TRBJ1-2, with D hard to call. Germline-derived CDR1 and CDR2 are SGHTA and FQGNSA. The CDR3 length is 14 residues. V lost 4 bases and J 0 bases, leaving 9 bases between the germline ends.

This clonotype was found a few times. The chain uses TRBV10-3 and TRBJ2-3; 7 nucleotides agree with TRBD1. Germline loops: CDR1 ENHRY, CDR2 SYGVKD. V was clipped by 11 bases and J by 0 bases; unmatched bases: 14. There are 16 residues in the CDR3. As DNA, the CDR3 is TGTGCCGCACAGGGGTCCGAGACTCATAGCACAGATACGCAGTATTTT. It encodes CAAQGSETHSTDTQYF.

At least ten counts were recorded for this clonotype. V gene TRBV4-1 combines with J gene TRBJ2-4; D not resolved. The CDR3 runs 16 residues. Germline V lookup: CDR1 MGHRA, CDR2 YSYEKL. Between the trimmed V and J ends, which lost 4 bases and 2 bases, there was a span of 15 bases. The CDR3 spells CASSPRQSLPKNIQYF. Here the CDR3 DNA reads TGCGCCAGCAGCCCACGTCAGTCTTTGCCCAAAAACATTCAGTACTTC.

The gene calls are TRBV6-2 or TRBV6-3 and TRBJ1-1; D uncertain. The CDR3 runs to 13 residues. Germline V lookup: CDR1 MNHEY, CDR2 SVGEGT. Trimming removed 7 bases from V and 5 bases from J, with 14 bases in between. The CDR3 region is CASTLRERTEAFF. The CDR3 region has the DNA TGTGCCAGCACTCTGCGCGAGCGTACTGAAGCTTTCTTT.

The chain links TRBV4-3 to TRBJ2-1, with D perhaps given as TRBD1 or TRBD2 (5 bases each). Germline V gene sequence: CDR1 LGHNA, CDR2 YSLEER. The CDR3 covers 14 residues. Trimming took 4 bases from V and 6 from J, leaving 13 bases between them. The DNA of the CDR3 is TGCGCCAGCAGCCCCAATCTGGGGGTCAATGAGCAGTTCTTC. It codes for CASSPNLGVNEQFF.

This clonotype has only a few counts. Here the CDR3 reads CASSRYSQGPKTQYF. CDR3 DNA sequence: TGTGCCAGCAGCCGATACTCACAGGGTCCAAAGACCCAGTACTTC. The chain couples TRBV7-9 to TRBJ2-5; possibly TRBD1 for D (6 bases). V was clipped by 5 bases and J by 6 bases, with 19 bases between them. Per germline, CDR1 SEHNR and CDR2 FQNEAQ (reference sequence). The CDR3 covers 15 residues.

This clonotype was seen a few times. The V gene is TRBV4-2, the J gene TRBJ2-3; TRBD2 agrees at 7 bases. This CDR3 has 18 amino acids. Trimming took 1 base from V and 0 from J; bases not matched to a gene: 10. The germline gives CDR1 LGHNA, CDR2 YNFKEQ. CDR3 in amino acids: CASSQALGGTHSTDTQYF. The CDR3 nucleotides read TGTGCCAGCAGCCAAGCCCTCGGGGGGACCCATAGCACAGATACGCAGTATTTT.

This clonotype occurred a few times. The chain combines TRBV5-1 with TRBJ1-1; D is unresolved. CDR3 size: 11 residues. Germline V gene data show CDR1 as SGHRS and CDR2 as YFSETQ. V lost 7 bases to trimming and J lost 1 base, with 5 bases between them. The CDR3: CASGGNTEAFF. CDR3 bases: TGCGCCAGCGGAGGGAACACTGAAGCTTTCTTT.

This clonotype was seen repeatedly, ten times or more. This sequence joins TRBV7-3 and TRBJ1-2; D call uncertain. Germline-derived CDR1 and CDR2 are SGHTA and FQGTGA. V lost 2 bases and J lost 8, with 12 bases in between. The CDR3 contains 13 residues. The DNA for the CDR3 is TGTGCCAGCAGCTTAGATAGAAAGGACGGCTACACCTTC. Encoded protein: CASSLDRKDGYTF.

This clonotype was observed a single time. The chain uses TRBV4-1 and TRBJ1-5; D uncertain. Per the germline V gene, CDR1 is MGHRA and CDR2 is YSYEKL. Trimming shortened V by 3 bases and J by 6 bases, and 12 bases separated the two germline ends. The length of the CDR3 is 14 residues. For the CDR3, the DNA is TGCGCCAGCAGCCACGGACGGCCAGGTCAGCCCCAGCATTTT. Translation gives CASSHGRPGQPQHF.

The CDR3 protein is CASSLVGLPAPYEQYV. The CDR3 DNA sequence: TGTGCCAGCAGCTTGGTCGGCCTTCCCGCACCCTACGAGCAGTACGTC. The chain recombines TRBV5-5 with TRBJ2-7; D not resolved. The CDR3 totals 16 residues. From germline, CDR1 is SGHKS and CDR2 YYEKEE (reference sequence). Trimming pared 0 bases from V and 2 bases from J, leaving 15 bases between.

This clonotype was found a few times. The chain uses TRBV9 and TRBJ2-3; D unclear. Germline CDR1 reads SGDLS; CDR2 reads YYNGEE. Trimming shortened V by 2 bases and J by 2 bases, and 9 bases separated the two germline ends. The CDR3 runs to 14 residues. The CDR3 spells CASSVAVYTDTQYF. Here the CDR3 DNA reads TGTGCCAGCAGCGTGGCCGTTTACACAGATACGCAGTATTTT.

The chain combines TRBV30 with TRBJ2-7; D unresolved. Trimming shortened V by 5 bases and J by 5 bases, and 13 bases separated the two germline ends. The V gene's germline CDR1 is GTSNPN and CDR2 SVGIG (reference sequence). The length of the CDR3 is 12 residues. The CDR3 loop reads CAWDSDRNEQYF. The CDR3, as DNA: TGTGCCTGGGATTCGGACCGGAACGAGCAGTACTTC.

This clonotype showed up many times. The chain recombines TRBV11-2 with TRBJ2-5; D ambiguous. This CDR3 has 15 residues. The germline gives CDR1 SGHAT, CDR2 FQNNGV. Trimming took 1 base from V and 2 from J, leaving 11 bases between them. The CDR3 region is CASSLVGRAQETQYF. CDR3 DNA sequence: TGTGCCAGCAGCTTAGTCGGTAGGGCACAAGAGACCCAGTACTTC.

This clonotype was counted a few times. The genes are TRBV12-3 or TRBV12-4 and TRBJ2-3, with 7 bases aligning to TRBD1. There are 14 residues in the CDR3. The ends lost 5 bases at V and 5 bases at J; junction bases unmatched: 7. CDR3 bases: TGTGCCAGCAGTGTAGGGGGCCGAGTAGATACGCAGTATTTT. Its translation is CASSVGGRVDTQYF.

This clonotype was counted between two and nine times. CDR3 in DNA: TGTGCCAGCAGCGGGGGGACAGGCAGATTCTATGGCTACACCTTC. Translating it yields CASSGGTGRFYGYTF. This chain connects TRBV7-9 to TRBJ1-2; 8 positions agree with TRBD1. The germline gives CDR1 SEHNR, CDR2 FQNEAQ (reference sequence). The length of the CDR3 is 15 residues. Trimming at V came to 5 bases and at J to 4 bases, leaving 9 bases not matched to a gene.

J is TRBJ2-6 and V is TRBV27, with D possibly being TRBD1 (5 bases). Germline assignment: CDR1 MNHEY and CDR2 SMNVEV (reference sequence). The CDR3 runs to 15 residues. Between the trimmed V and J ends, which lost 3 bases and 4 bases, there was a span of 10 bases. The CDR3 loop is CASSFRVAGANVLTF. The DNA of the CDR3 is TGTGCCAGCAGTTTCAGGGTGGCCGGGGCCAACGTCCTGACTTTC.

This clonotype turned up a few times. V and J are TRBV12-3 or TRBV12-4 and TRBJ2-5; TRBD1 agrees at 7 bases. With V trimmed by 4 bases and J by 0 bases, 5 bases remained unmatched. The CDR3 covers 15 residues. The CDR3 loop reads CASSYRGRYQETQYF. For the CDR3, the DNA is TGTGCCAGCAGTTACAGGGGAAGGTACCAAGAGACCCAGTACTTC.

This clonotype was seen a handful of times. The V gene is TRBV29-1, the J gene TRBJ1-1; D gene unclear. CDR3 size: 11 residues. Germline V gene data show CDR1 as SQVTM and CDR2 as ANQGSEA. V lost 4 bases to trimming and J lost 0 bases, with 3 bases between them. CDR3 sequence (DNA): TGCAGCGTTGGGATGAACACTGAAGCTTTCTTT. It is translated as CSVGMNTEAFF.

This clonotype has a handful of counts. V usage is TRBV19 and J usage is TRBJ2-3; no definite D call. V was pared by 5 bases and J by 1 base, with 13 bases between. The CDR3 has 15 amino acids. Germline V lookup: CDR1 LNHDA, CDR2 SQIVND (reference sequence). The CDR3 loop is CASSSSRQGTDTQYF. CDR3 DNA sequence: TGTGCCAGTAGTTCCTCGCGGCAGGGCACAGATACGCAGTATTTT.

This clonotype was detected many times. The CDR3 region is CASSRTVPTNEKLFF. The CDR3 DNA sequence: TGTGCCAGCAGCCGGACAGTCCCAACTAATGAAAAACTGTTTTTT. The chain couples TRBV5-6 to TRBJ1-4; a possible D gene is TRBD1 (6 bases). Germline loops: CDR1 SGHDT, CDR2 YYEEEE. CDR3 length: 15 residues. Trimming left V 4 bases short and J 0 bases short, with 10 bases between.

This clonotype was counted many times. The rearrangement uses TRBV7-2 and TRBJ2-3; possibly TRBD1 for D (6 bases). V was trimmed by 3 bases and J by 5 bases, leaving 15 bases between them. This CDR3 has 15 amino acids. Germline CDR1 reads SGHTA; CDR2 reads FQGNSA. The chain's CDR3 is CASSFGTSRVDTQYF. The CDR3 DNA reads as TGTGCCAGCAGCTTCGGGACAAGTAGGGTAGATACGCAGTATTTT.

V gene TRBV7-2 combines with J gene TRBJ2-3, with 7 bases fitting TRBD1. Per germline, CDR1 SGHTA and CDR2 FQGNSA. V was clipped by 9 bases and J by 0 bases; unmatched bases: 3. There are 13 residues in the CDR3. CDR3 protein: CARQGLSTDTQYF. The CDR3 DNA is TGTGCCAGACAGGGGTTGAGCACAGATACGCAGTATTTT.

The rearrangement links TRBV5-1 to TRBJ1-1; perhaps TRBD1 as D (6 bases). V was clipped by 4 bases and J by 4 bases, with 14 bases between them. Per the germline V gene, CDR1 is SGHRS and CDR2 is YFSETQ. There are 14 residues in the CDR3. The CDR3 loop is CASSTQGSGTEAFF. The CDR3 nucleotides are TGCGCCAGCAGCACACAGGGTTCCGGCACTGAAGCTTTCTTT. Full variable domain (rest looked up from reference TRBV5-1 and TRBJ1-1): KAGVTQTPRYLIKTRGQQVTLSCSPISGHRSVSWYQQTPGQGLQFLFEYFSETQRNKGNFPGRFSGRQFSNSRSEMNVSTLELGDSALYLCASSTQGSGTEAFFGQGTRLTVV.

Written as DNA, the CDR3 is TGTGCCAGCAGTCCGACGACAGGGAGTACGCCTCTTAGCAATCAGCCCCAGCATTTT. This codes for CASSPTTGSTPLSNQPQHF. The rearrangement uses TRBV28 and TRBJ1-5; 7 nucleotides match TRBD1. The V gene end was trimmed by 5 bases and the J gene end by 0 bases; junction bases not matched to a gene: 16. This CDR3 has 19 residues. Germline V lookup: CDR1 MDHEN, CDR2 SYDVKM.

This clonotype has a handful of counts. This rearrangement joins TRBV12-3 or TRBV12-4 to TRBJ2-1, with 7 bases identical to TRBD1. The junction had 12 bases not matched to a gene; V was cut back by 8 bases and J by 5 bases. The CDR3 is 15 amino acids. This chain's CDR3 is CASAPSGTVDNEQFF. The CDR3 DNA is TGTGCCAGCGCACCATCCGGGACAGTTGACAATGAGCAGTTCTTC.

This clonotype has more than one count but fewer than ten. The chain joins TRBV19 to TRBJ2-7; unclear D gene. CDR3 length: 13 amino acids. Germline assignment: CDR1 LNHDA and CDR2 SQIVND (reference sequence). Trimming removed 1 base from V and 3 bases from J, with 7 bases in between. CDR3 nucleotides: TGTGCCAGTAGTATAGGACCAGACTACGAGCAGTACGTC. Its protein is CASSIGPDYEQYV.

The chain carries TRBV7-2 and TRBJ2-1; D is undetermined. The CDR3 covers 13 residues. The ends were cut back, 5 bases at V and 7 bases at J, with 12 bases in the middle. Per the germline V gene, CDR1 is SGHTA and CDR2 is FQGNSA. CDR3 sequence reads: CASSPTLWNEQFF. The CDR3 region has the DNA TGTGCCAGCAGCCCCACCCTCTGGAATGAGCAGTTCTTC. Full variable domain (rest looked up from reference TRBV7-2 and TRBJ2-1): GAGVSQSPSNKVTEKGKDVELRCDPISGHTALYWYRQSLGQGLEFLIYFQGNSAPDKSGLPSDRFSAERTGGSVSTLTIQRTQQEDSAVYLCASSPTLWNEQFFGPGTRLTVL.

This clonotype appeared a few times. The V call is TRBV7-3, the J call TRBJ1-6; D remains ambiguous. This CDR3 spans 15 amino acids. Per the germline V gene, CDR1 is SGHTA and CDR2 is FQGTGA. V was clipped by 1 base and J by 10 bases, with 14 bases between them. CDR3 in DNA: TGTGCCAGCAGCTTAAGTCCCGGGAGGTCGTCACCCCTCCACTTT. Its protein is CASSLSPGRSSPLHF.